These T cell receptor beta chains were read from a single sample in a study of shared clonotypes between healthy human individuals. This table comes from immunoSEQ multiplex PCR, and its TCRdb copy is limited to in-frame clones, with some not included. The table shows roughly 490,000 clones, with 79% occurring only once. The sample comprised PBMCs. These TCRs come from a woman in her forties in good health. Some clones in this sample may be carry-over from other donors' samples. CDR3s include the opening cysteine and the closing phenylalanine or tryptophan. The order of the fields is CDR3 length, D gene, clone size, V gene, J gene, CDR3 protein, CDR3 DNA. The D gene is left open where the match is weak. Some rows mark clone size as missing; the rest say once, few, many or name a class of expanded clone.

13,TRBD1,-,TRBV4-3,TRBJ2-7,CASSQDRGYEQYF,TGCGCCAGCAGCCAAGACAGGGGGTACGAGCAGTACTTC
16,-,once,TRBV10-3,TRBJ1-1,CAISPRAGVDGTEAFF,TGTGCCATCAGTCCCCGGGCGGGGGTCGATGGGACTGAAGCTTTCTTT
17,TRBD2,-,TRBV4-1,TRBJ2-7,CASSPNPGLAGPYEQYF,TGCGCCAGCAGCCCCAACCCGGGACTAGCGGGACCCTACGAGCAGTACTTC
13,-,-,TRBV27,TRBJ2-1,CASSFSRSLAQFF,TGTGCCAGCAGTTTTAGTCGAAGCCTTGCGCAGTTCTTC
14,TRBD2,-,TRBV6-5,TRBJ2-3,CASRVAGGPDTQYF,TGTGCCAGCAGGGTAGCGGGAGGGCCGGATACGCAGTATTTT
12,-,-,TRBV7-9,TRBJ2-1,CASSPAGNEQFF,TGTGCCAGCAGCCCCGCGGGGAATGAGCAGTTCTTC
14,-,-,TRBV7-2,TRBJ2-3,CASSLAVKVDTQYF,TGTGCCAGCAGCTTAGCCGTAAAGGTAGATACGCAGTATTTT
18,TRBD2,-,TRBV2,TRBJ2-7,CASGGSRLAGGSSYEQYF,TGTGCCAGCGGTGGTTCTAGACTAGCGGGAGGAAGCTCCTACGAGCAGTACTTC
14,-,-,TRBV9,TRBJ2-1,CASSAPPRGDEQFF,TGTGCCAGCAGCGCACCACCGAGGGGTGATGAGCAGTTCTTC
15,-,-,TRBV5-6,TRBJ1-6,CASSLFSGGNSPLHF,TGTGCCAGCAGCTTGTTTTCGGGAGGCAATTCACCCCTCCACTTT
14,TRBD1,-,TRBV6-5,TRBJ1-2,CASRPTGGNYGYTF,TGTGCCAGCAGACCGACAGGGGGAAACTATGGCTACACCTTC
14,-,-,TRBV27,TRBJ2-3,CASSFSGNPDTQYF,TGTGCCAGCAGTTTCTCCGGGAACCCAGATACGCAGTATTTT